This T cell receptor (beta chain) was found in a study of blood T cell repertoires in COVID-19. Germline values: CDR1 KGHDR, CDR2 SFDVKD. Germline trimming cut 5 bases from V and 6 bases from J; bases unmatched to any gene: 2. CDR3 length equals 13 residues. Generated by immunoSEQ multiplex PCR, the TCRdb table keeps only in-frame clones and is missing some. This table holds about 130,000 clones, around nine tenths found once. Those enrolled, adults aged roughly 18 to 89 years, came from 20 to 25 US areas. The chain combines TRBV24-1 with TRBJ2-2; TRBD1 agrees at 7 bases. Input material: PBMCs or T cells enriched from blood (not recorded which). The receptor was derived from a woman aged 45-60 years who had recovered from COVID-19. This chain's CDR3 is CATSGDRPGELFF. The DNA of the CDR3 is TGTGCCACCAGTGGGGACAGACCCGGGGAGCTGTTTTTT.